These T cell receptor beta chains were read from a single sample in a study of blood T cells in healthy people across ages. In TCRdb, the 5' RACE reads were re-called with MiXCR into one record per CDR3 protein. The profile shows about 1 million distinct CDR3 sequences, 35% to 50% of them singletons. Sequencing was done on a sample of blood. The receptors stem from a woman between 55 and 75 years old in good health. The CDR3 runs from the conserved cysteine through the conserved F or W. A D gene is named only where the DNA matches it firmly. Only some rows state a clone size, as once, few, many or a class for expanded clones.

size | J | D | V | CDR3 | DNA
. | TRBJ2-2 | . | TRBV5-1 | CASKLGQSTGELFF | TGCGCCAGCAAGCTCGGACAATCCACCGGGGAGCTGTTTTTT
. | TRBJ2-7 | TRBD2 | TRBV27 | CASSLVAGLAGGPRSNYEQYF | TGTGCCAGCAGTTTAGTTGCAGGACTAGCGGGAGGGCCGCGGAGCAACTACGAGCAGTACTTC
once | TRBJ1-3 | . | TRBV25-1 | CASSEIAGNTIYF | TGTGCCAGCAGTGAAATTGCTGGAAACACCATATATTTT
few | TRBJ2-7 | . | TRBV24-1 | CATSDSREASYEQYF | TGTGCCACCAGTGATTCCAGGGAGGCTTCCTACGAGCAGTACTTC
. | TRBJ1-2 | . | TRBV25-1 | CASQIPTF | TGTGCCAGTCAAATCCCCACCTTC
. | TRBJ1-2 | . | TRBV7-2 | CASSFPGTAGGYTF | TGTGCCAGCAGCTTCCCAGGGACGGCGGGTGGCTACACCTTC
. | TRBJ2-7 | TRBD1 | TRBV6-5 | CASSYSPILTGIYEQYF | TGTGCCAGCAGTTACTCTCCCATATTGACAGGGATCTACGAGCAGTACTTC
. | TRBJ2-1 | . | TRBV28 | CASSRTGLKAISYNEQFF | TGTGCCAGCAGCCGAACCGGCCTAAAGGCGATCTCCTACAATGAGCAGTTCTTC
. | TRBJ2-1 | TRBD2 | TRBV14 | CASSQETRLASEQFF | TGTGCCAGCAGCCAAGAAACCCGACTAGCGTCTGAGCAGTTCTTC
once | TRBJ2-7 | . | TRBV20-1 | CSAPDLLSEQYF | TGCAGTGCCCCGGACTTGCTCTCCGAGCAGTACTTC
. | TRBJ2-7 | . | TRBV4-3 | CASSRSAGGYEQYF | TGCGCCAGCAGCCGTTCGGCAGGGGGGTACGAGCAGTACTTC
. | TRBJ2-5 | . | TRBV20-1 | CSRRNRGMQTQYF | TGCAGCCGTAGGAACCGGGGGATGCAGACCCAGTACTTC
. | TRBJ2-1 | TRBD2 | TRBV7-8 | CASSAREAPYNEQFF | TGTGCCAGCAGCGCGCGGGAGGCCCCCTACAATGAGCAGTTCTTC
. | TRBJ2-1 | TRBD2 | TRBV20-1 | CSARAGTSVPSYNEQFF | TGCAGTGCTAGAGCCGGGACTAGCGTGCCGTCCTACAATGAGCAGTTCTTC
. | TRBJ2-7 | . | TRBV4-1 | CASSQEANSPESYEQYF | TGCGCCAGCAGCCAAGAGGCTAACAGTCCAGAATCCTACGAGCAGTACTTC
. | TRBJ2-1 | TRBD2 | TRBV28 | CVSKGETSGRAEGSYNEQFF | TGTGTCAGCAAGGGCGAGACTAGCGGGAGGGCCGAAGGCTCCTACAATGAGCAGTTCTTC
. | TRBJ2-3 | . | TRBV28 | CASSLEGYTDTQYF | TGTGCCAGCAGTTTAGAGGGATACACAGATACGCAGTATTTT
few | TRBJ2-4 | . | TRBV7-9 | CASSEQGNIQYF | TGTGCCAGCAGCGAACAGGGAAACATTCAGTACTTC